The 21 T cell receptor beta chains listed next were all sequenced from one sample in a study of cytomegalovirus exposure and HLA in healthy donors. PCR was performed using 60 Vbeta and 13 Jbeta primers. The table came from immunoSEQ multiplex PCR; TCRdb's copy has only in-frame clones and leaves some out. Found here are 160,000 or so clones, 82% of them singletons; the top ten hold more than 6.5%. Sequencing was carried out using PBMCs. These receptors all come from a woman in her 50s in good health and CMV-seropositive.

This clone has only a few counts. V usage is TRBV6-6 and J usage is TRBJ2-7; D perhaps matches TRBD1 (6 bases). CDR3 size: 13 residues. In germline, CDR1 is MNHNY, CDR2 SVGAGI (reference sequence). The germline V and J ends were trimmed by 7 bases and 3 bases, with 13 bases remaining between them. In DNA form, the CDR3 reads TGTGCCAGCAAGCCGGGACATAACTACGAGCAGTACTTC. Its protein product is CASKPGHNYEQYF.

The V call is TRBV19, the J call TRBJ2-1; D might be TRBD1 (6 bases). The CDR3 length is 15 residues. Trimming stripped 6 bases from V and 1 base from J, with 13 bases between. Germline-derived CDR1 and CDR2 are LNHDA and SQIVND (reference sequence). The CDR3 region is CASSPRGPSYNEQFF. The DNA of the CDR3 is TGTGCCAGTAGCCCCAGGGGCCCATCCTACAATGAGCAGTTCTTC. The variable domain in full, completed from reference TRBV19 and TRBJ2-1, reads DGGITQSPKYLFRKEGQNVTLSCEQNLNHDAMYWYRQDPGQGLRLIYYSQIVNDFQKGDIAEGYSVSREKKESFPLTVTSAQKNPTAFYLCASSPRGPSYNEQFFGPGTRLTVL.

The chain uses TRBV5-4 and TRBJ1-6, with TRBD1 identical over 10 bases. CDR1 and CDR2 from the germline V gene are SGHNT and YYREEE (reference sequence). The CDR3 is 16 amino acids. The V segment lost 4 bases and the J segment 10 bases; nucleotides outside the gene matches: 11. The CDR3 here is CASSLVTGGGGSPLHF. In DNA, the CDR3 is TGTGCCAGCAGCCTAGTGACAGGGGGCGGTGGATCACCCCTCCACTTT.

The V and J genes are TRBV10-3 and TRBJ2-3; D possibly corresponds to TRBD2 (7 bases). Germline V gives CDR1 ENHRY, CDR2 SYGVKD. V was pared by 8 bases and J by 6 bases, with 15 bases between. This CDR3 spans 13 amino acids. The CDR3 loop is CAIQRAGADTQYF. CDR3 DNA sequence: TGTGCCATCCAACGGGCGGGGGCGGATACGCAGTATTTT.

The chain uses TRBV25-1 and TRBJ1-1; TRBD1 is a possible D gene (5 bases). Between the trimmed V and J ends, which lost 5 bases and 4 bases, there was a span of 14 bases. The CDR3 consists of 14 residues. The germline V gene encodes CDR1 MGHDK and CDR2 SYGVNS. The CDR3 DNA reads TGTGCCAGCAGTAACACACATAGGGGCACTGAAGCTTTCTTT. It codes for CASSNTHRGTEAFF. Full variable domain (missing parts from reference TRBV25-1 and TRBJ1-1): EADIYQTPRYLVIGTGKKITLECSQTMGHDKMYWYQQDPGMELHLIHYSYGVNSTEKGDLSSESTVSRIRTEHFPLTLESARPSHTSQYLCASSNTHRGTEAFFGQGTRLTVV.

The V call is TRBV30, the J call TRBJ1-6, with 9 bases aligning to TRBD1. Germline V gives CDR1 GTSNPN, CDR2 SVGIG (reference sequence). CDR3 length: 16 residues. The ends lost 0 bases at V and 10 bases at J; junction bases unmatched: 10. CDR3 bases: TGTGCCTGGAGTGTACAGGGGGCATCAATATGGTCACCCCTCCACTTT. This encodes CAWSVQGASIWSPLHF.

This chain connects TRBV19 to TRBJ1-5, with a possible D match to TRBD1 (5 bases). The length of the CDR3 is 14 residues. Deletions cut 5 bases from V and 4 bases from J, with 12 bases between. Germline CDR1 and CDR2: LNHDA and SQIVND (reference sequence). The CDR3 nucleotides read TGTGCCAGTAGTCCGAATGGGGGGAATCAGCCCCAGCATTTT. This codes for CASSPNGGNQPQHF.

V usage is TRBV9 and J usage is TRBJ1-2, with 8 bases aligning to TRBD1. V lost 0 bases, J lost 0 bases, and 10 bases stayed unmatched. This CDR3 is 18 amino acids long. Per the germline V gene, CDR1 is SGDLS and CDR2 is YYNGEE. The CDR3 DNA sequence: TGTGCCAGCAGCGTAGGGGGGGACAGGTTTTCCTCTAACTATGGCTACACCTTC. Translating it yields CASSVGGDRFSSNYGYTF.

J is TRBJ2-7 and V is TRBV5-1; 8 bases align to TRBD2. There are 16 residues in the CDR3. Germline V CDR1 and CDR2: SGHRS, YFSETQ. With 1 base clipped from V and 2 bases from J, the junction kept 8 bases outside the gene matches. This CDR3 reads CASSLTGTRGTYEQYF. The CDR3 coding sequence is TGCGCCAGCAGCTTGACTGGGACTAGGGGGACCTACGAGCAGTACTTC.

The V gene is TRBV29-1, the J gene TRBJ2-1; D remains unclear. The CDR3 has 13 amino acids. V was trimmed by 4 bases and J by 0 bases, leaving 7 bases between them. Per germline, CDR1 SQVTM and CDR2 ANQGSEA. The CDR3 region is CSVAGYSYNEQFF. The DNA of the CDR3 is TGCAGCGTTGCGGGTTACTCCTACAATGAGCAGTTCTTC.

The rearrangement links TRBV6-5 to TRBJ2-1; 8 bases match TRBD2. V lost 2 bases and J lost 4; bases outside the gene matches: 4. This CDR3 comprises 15 residues. Germline V gene sequence: CDR1 MNHEY, CDR2 SVGAGI. CDR3 loop: CASSYEGGGYNEQFF. CDR3 DNA sequence: TGTGCCAGCAGTTACGAAGGCGGGGGGTACAATGAGCAGTTCTTC.

V usage is TRBV9 and J usage is TRBJ2-7, with D possibly being TRBD2 (5 bases). The V and J ends lost 4 bases and 4 bases respectively, with 15 bases between them. The CDR3 extends over 14 amino acids. CDR1 and CDR2 from the germline V gene are SGDLS and YYNGEE. The CDR3 DNA follows: TGTGCCAGCAGCCCCGGGAACGCGTGGTACGAGCAGTACTTC. It encodes CASSPGNAWYEQYF.

This chain connects TRBV25-1 to TRBJ2-3; a possible D gene is TRBD1 (5 bases). The CDR3 contains 17 residues. The germline gives CDR1 MGHDK, CDR2 SYGVNS. The V end was cut by 3 bases, the J end by 0 bases, with 16 bases between. The CDR3 DNA follows: TGTGCCAGCAGTGAGATAGCTGGGGCAGGGAGCACAGATACGCAGTATTTT. It is translated as CASSEIAGAGSTDTQYF.

This chain uses TRBV6-6 with TRBJ1-5, with TRBD1 matching over 7 bases. Trimming took 2 bases from V and 7 from J; bases not matched to a gene: 5. Germline values: CDR1 MNHNY, CDR2 SVGAGI (reference sequence). CDR3 length: 14 residues. CDR3 coding DNA: TGTGCCAGCAGTTACAGGGGGCAGGACCAGCCCCAGCATTTT. Its protein is CASSYRGQDQPQHF.

J is TRBJ2-1 and V is TRBV5-4, with 8 bases that match TRBD1. CDR1 is SGHNT, CDR2 YYREEE, per germline (reference sequence). With V trimmed by 5 bases and J by 14 bases, 9 bases remained unmatched. The CDR3 is 12 residues long. The CDR3, as DNA: TGTGCCAGCAGTCAACAGGGGGAAGTGGAGTTCTTC. Translated, it gives CASSQQGEVEFF.

V usage is TRBV11-2 and J usage is TRBJ2-3; 14 bases align to TRBD2. V shed 4 bases and J 0 bases; nucleotides not matched to a gene: 6. The germline V gene encodes CDR1 SGHAT and CDR2 FQNNGV. The CDR3 sequence is 18 residues long. CDR3 in DNA: TGTGCCAGCAGCTCGACTAGCGGGGGGGGTTATAGCACAGATACGCAGTATTTT. It translates to CASSSTSGGGYSTDTQYF.

This chain joins TRBV7-6 and TRBJ2-7; 10 positions agree with TRBD1. The CDR3 contains 16 residues. V lost 4 bases to trimming and J lost 4 bases; unmatched junction nucleotides: 10. The germline gives CDR1 SGHVS, CDR2 FNYEAQ. The DNA of the CDR3 is TGTGCCAGCAGCTCACTACCGGGACAGGGGTCATACGAGCAGTACTTC. It is translated as CASSSLPGQGSYEQYF. The variable domain in full, completed from reference TRBV7-6 and TRBJ2-7, reads GAGVSQSPRYKVTKRGQDVALRCDPISGHVSLYWYRQALGQGPEFLTYFNYEAQQDKSGLPNDRFSAERPEGSISTLTIQRTEQRDSAMYRCASSSLPGQGSYEQYFGPGTRLTVT.

A single count supports this clone. This sequence joins TRBV7-2 and TRBJ2-3; 9 positions match TRBD2. Germline V CDR1 and CDR2: SGHTA, FQGNSA. The length of the CDR3 is 17 residues. V shed 5 bases and J 1 base; nucleotides not matched to a gene: 10. The CDR3 loop is CASSLTGTSLGTDTQYF. The DNA of the CDR3 is TGTGCCAGCAGCCTGACCGGGACTAGCTTGGGCACAGATACGCAGTATTTT.

This chain links TRBV6-6 with TRBJ1-1, with D unclear. CDR1 is MNHNY, CDR2 SVGAGI, per germline (reference sequence). The CDR3 totals 14 residues. V lost 6 bases to trimming and J lost 3 bases, with 14 bases between them. The CDR3 here is CASSLGRRDTEAFF. The CDR3, as DNA: TGTGCCAGCAGCCTAGGACGGAGGGACACTGAAGCTTTCTTT.

This clone has more than one count but fewer than ten. This chain uses TRBV4-3 with TRBJ1-3; 11 bases are shared with TRBD1. With 5 bases clipped from V and 4 bases from J, the junction kept 4 bases outside the gene matches. The CDR3 spans 15 residues. The germline CDR1 and CDR2 sequences are LGHNA and YSLEER. CDR3 sequence: CASSSGQGGGNTIYF. The CDR3 DNA reads TGCGCCAGCAGCTCGGGACAGGGGGGAGGAAACACCATATATTTT.

The rearrangement uses TRBV29-1 and TRBJ2-3, with D possibly being TRBD2 (7 bases). Germline CDR1 reads SQVTM; CDR2 reads ANQGSEA. The germline V and J ends were trimmed by 4 bases and 2 bases, with 13 bases remaining between them. This CDR3 has 14 amino acids. This CDR3 reads CSVVDGGPTDTQYF. CDR3 sequence (DNA): TGCAGCGTTGTTGACGGGGGGCCCACAGATACGCAGTATTTT.